A single sample gave rise to the 14 T cell receptor beta chains below, sequenced in a study of T cells in localized non-small cell lung cancer. Method: immunoSEQ multiplex PCR; TCRdb's copy keeps in-frame clones and lacks some. Of more than 100,000 clones in the sample, roughly 90% were seen once. Sequenced material: peripheral blood, taken before any cancer treatment. These receptors were taken from a female donor over 55 with stage I lung adenocarcinoma.

The chain combines TRBV5-5 with TRBJ1-3; D might be TRBD1 (5 bases). CDR1 and CDR2 from the germline V gene are SGHKS and YYEKEE (reference sequence). CDR3 size: 15 residues. Trimming took 3 bases from V and 0 from J, leaving 10 bases between them. In nucleotides, the CDR3 is TGTGCCAGCAGCTACGGACATACCTCTGGAAACACCATATATTTT. Its translation: CASSYGHTSGNTIYF.

This rearrangement joins TRBV7-2 to TRBJ1-1; no firm D call. V was cut by 3 bases and J by 4 bases, with 3 bases left in between. In germline, CDR1 is SGHTA, CDR2 FQGNSA. The CDR3 has 11 residues. This CDR3 reads CASSFVTEAFF. DNA of the CDR3: TGTGCCAGCAGCTTCGTCACTGAAGCTTTCTTT.

A few counts support this clone. The chain links TRBV9 to TRBJ2-4; D is perhaps TRBD2 (5 bases). Germline V gene sequence: CDR1 SGDLS, CDR2 YYNGEE. The V end lost 3 bases, the J end lost 7 bases, and 14 bases lay between the germline ends. The CDR3 is 14 residues long. The CDR3 DNA reads TGTGCCAGCAGCGCCGATCGCGGGTCCAACATTCAGTACTTC. The encoded protein is CASSADRGSNIQYF.

Only a few counts were recorded for this clone. The V call is TRBV28, the J call TRBJ1-1; 9 bases fit TRBD1. V was clipped by 2 bases and J by 3 bases; unmatched bases: 1. Looked up from germline, CDR1 is MDHEN and CDR2 is SYDVKM. This CDR3 comprises 14 residues. Here the CDR3 DNA reads TGTGCCAGCAGTTTAAGGGACAGGGACACTGAAGCTTTCTTT. Encoded protein: CASSLRDRDTEAFF.

The chain uses TRBV4-1 and TRBJ2-7; D is perhaps TRBD1 (6 bases). Per the germline V gene, CDR1 is MGHRA and CDR2 is YSYEKL. The CDR3 totals 13 residues. Trimming took off 6 bases at V and 2 bases at J, with 11 bases between the two ends. The CDR3 nucleotides read TGCGCCAGCAGAGGGCAGGGGACCTACGAGCAGTACTTC. Translation gives CASRGQGTYEQYF.

V usage is TRBV29-1 and J usage is TRBJ1-1; D ambiguous. The V gene's germline CDR1 is SQVTM and CDR2 ANQGSEA. This CDR3 is 12 amino acids long. V lost 4 bases to trimming and J lost 1 base, with 7 bases between them. The CDR3 protein is CSVVPGNTEAFF. CDR3 nucleotides: TGCAGCGTTGTGCCAGGGAACACTGAAGCTTTCTTT.

The table lists this clone with a count of one. The chain carries TRBV19 and TRBJ1-3; 8 positions agree with TRBD1. CDR3 length equals 13 residues. The V gene end was trimmed by 5 bases and the J gene end by 4 bases; junction bases not matched to a gene: 1. Germline V CDR1 and CDR2: LNHDA, SQIVND (reference sequence). CDR3 sequence reads: CASSGTGGNTIYF. In nucleotides, the CDR3 is TGTGCCAGTAGTGGGACAGGCGGAAACACCATATATTTT.

The chain uses TRBV7-2 and TRBJ1-2; TRBD1 is a possible D gene (5 bases). Looked up from germline, CDR1 is SGHTA and CDR2 is FQGNSA. Deletions cut 6 bases from V and 4 bases from J, with 21 bases between. The CDR3 loop spans 16 amino acids. The CDR3 bases are TGTGCCAGCAGTTACTTGGCGGGGACGGACCCCTATGGCTACACCTTC. This encodes CASSYLAGTDPYGYTF.

The chain is built from TRBV4-1 and TRBJ2-7; D is perhaps TRBD1 (6 bases). The CDR3 spans 14 residues. V lost 0 bases and J lost 4, with 10 bases in between. From germline, CDR1 is MGHRA and CDR2 YSYEKL. CDR3: CASSQDRGSYEQYF. Written as DNA, the CDR3 is TGCGCCAGCAGCCAAGACAGGGGCTCGTACGAGCAGTACTTC.

The chain joins TRBV7-9 to TRBJ2-3, with D tentatively TRBD1 or TRBD2 (5 bases each). Germline V gene sequence: CDR1 SEHNR, CDR2 FQNEAQ (reference sequence). CDR3 size: 13 residues. Trimming stripped 1 base from V and 5 bases from J, with 7 bases between. The CDR3 loop is CASSLVGVDTQYF. CDR3 bases: TGTGCCAGCAGCTTAGTGGGGGTAGATACGCAGTATTTT.

The genes are TRBV11-2 and TRBJ1-1; D gene uncertain. This CDR3 is 14 amino acids long. V lost 1 base to trimming and J lost 5 bases, with 11 bases between them. The germline V gene has CDR1 SGHAT and CDR2 FQNNGV. The chain's CDR3 is CASSLGGLGTEAFF. CDR3 nucleotide sequence: TGTGCCAGCAGCTTAGGTGGGTTGGGGACTGAAGCTTTCTTT.

This clone occurred once. The gene calls are TRBV7-9 and TRBJ2-1; no clear D. V was shortened by 7 bases and J by 3 bases, with 13 bases between the two germline ends. The germline V gene encodes CDR1 SEHNR and CDR2 FQNEAQ (reference sequence). The CDR3 spans 14 residues. The CDR3: CASTPPPDYNEQFF. The CDR3 DNA is TGTGCCAGCACCCCGCCCCCGGACTACAATGAGCAGTTCTTC.

This clone has more than one count but fewer than ten. The V and J genes are TRBV28 and TRBJ2-7, with 12 bases aligning to TRBD2. The CDR3 length is 17 residues. Germline assignment: CDR1 MDHEN and CDR2 SYDVKM. After removal of 8 bases from V and 4 bases from J, the junction contained 15 bases not matched to a gene. CDR3 in DNA: TGTGCCAGCTCTCAATTCCCTAGCGGGAGGGCCGTGTACGAGCAGTACTTC. The encoded protein is CASSQFPSGRAVYEQYF. Full variable domain (remainder filled in from reference TRBV28 and TRBJ2-7): DVKVTQSSRYLVKRTGEKVFLECVQDMDHENMFWYRQDPGLGLRLIYFSYDVKMKEKGDIPEGYSVSREKKERFSLILESASTNQTSMYLCASSQFPSGRAVYEQYFGPGTRLTVT.

This clone has just one count. As DNA, the CDR3 is TGTGCCAGCAGCTCTAGCGGGAGAAGCACAGATACGCAGTATTTT. Translating gives CASSSSGRSTDTQYF. The chain couples TRBV7-3 to TRBJ2-3, with 10 bases matching TRBD2. This CDR3 region has 15 residues. Germline CDR1 is SGHTA and CDR2 is FQGTGA. Trimming removed 4 bases from V and 0 bases from J; junction bases left unmatched: 1. Complete variable domain (other parts from reference TRBV7-3 and TRBJ2-3): GAGVSQTPSNKVTEKGKYVELRCDPISGHTALYWYRQSLGQGPEFLIYFQGTGAADDSGLPNDRFFAVRPEGSVSTLKIQRTERGDSAVYLCASSSSGRSTDTQYFGPGTRLTVL.